The 9 T cell receptor beta chains listed next were all sequenced from one sample in a study of blood T cell repertoires in COVID-19. Assay: immunoSEQ multiplex PCR; the TCRdb copy retains only in-frame clones and omits some. The sample includes more than 350,000 clones, about 90% of them seen just once. The source material was peripheral blood. Receptor source: a woman in her twenties or thirties with COVID-19, enrolled during active disease.

This chain joins TRBV4-2 and TRBJ2-7; TRBD1 is a possible D gene (5 bases). The germline V and J ends were trimmed by 1 base and 0 bases, with 7 bases remaining between them. Germline CDR1 reads LGHNA; CDR2 reads YNFKEQ. The CDR3 has 14 amino acids. CDR3 protein: CASSQGDSSYEQYF. The CDR3 bases are TGTGCCAGCAGCCAAGGAGACAGCTCCTACGAGCAGTACTTC.

The CDR3 DNA follows: TGCGCCAGCAGCCCGGGACAGTCCTCTGGAAACACCATATATTTT. Its translation is CASSPGQSSGNTIYF. The chain has TRBV4-1 and TRBJ1-3; 7 nucleotides agree with TRBD1. The CDR3 extends over 15 amino acids. V trimming: 4 bases; J trimming: 0 bases; junction bases outside the gene matches: 3. Germline lookup yields CDR1 MGHRA and CDR2 YSYEKL.

This chain joins TRBV7-6 and TRBJ2-5; D is ambiguous. Germline V gives CDR1 SGHVS, CDR2 FNYEAQ. Trimming removed 3 bases from V and 9 bases from J, with 8 bases in between. There are 11 residues in the CDR3. CDR3 DNA: TGTGCCAGCAGCTTCGAACAGTCCCAGTACTTC. Protein: CASSFEQSQYF.

This clone has more than one count but fewer than ten. The chain is built from TRBV28 and TRBJ1-5; 11 positions agree with TRBD1. With V trimmed by 5 bases and J by 6 bases, 6 bases remained unmatched. This CDR3 comprises 15 residues. Germline CDR1 and CDR2: MDHEN and SYDVKM. CDR3 sequence reads: CASSAGTGGGQPQHF. The CDR3 region has the DNA TGTGCCAGCAGTGCAGGGACAGGGGGAGGTCAGCCCCAGCATTTT.

The chain couples TRBV27 to TRBJ1-1; D perhaps matches TRBD1 (5 bases). The CDR3 loop spans 15 amino acids. Germline V gene lookup returns CDR1 MNHEY and CDR2 SMNVEV (reference sequence). Trimming cost V 6 bases and J 4 bases, with 18 bases left between them. The CDR3 loop reads CASRPRRDSFTEAFF. The CDR3 DNA reads TGTGCCAGCAGACCCCGGAGAGACAGTTTCACTGAAGCTTTCTTT.

This clone was seen just once. J is TRBJ1-1 and V is TRBV5-1, with TRBD1 matching 7 bases. Germline V gene lookup returns CDR1 SGHRS and CDR2 YFSETQ. The CDR3 sequence is 15 residues long. With 3 bases clipped from V and 8 bases from J, the junction kept 13 bases outside the gene matches. The CDR3: CASSYGGGSASEAFF. CDR3 bases: TGCGCCAGCAGCTACGGAGGGGGCAGCGCATCGGAAGCTTTCTTT.

The chain has TRBV9 and TRBJ1-3, with 12 positions matching TRBD1. Germline V gives CDR1 SGDLS, CDR2 YYNGEE. V shed 0 bases, J shed 0 bases, and the junction held 4 bases outside the gene matches. The CDR3 loop spans 18 amino acids. CDR3 nucleotide sequence: TGTGCCAGCAGCGTAGGCGTGGGACAGGGGGCCTCTGGAAACACCATATATTTT. Protein sequence: CASSVGVGQGASGNTIYF.

The gene calls are TRBV20-1 and TRBJ1-5; 8 bases align to TRBD1. J lost 1 base, V lost 3 bases, and 8 bases had no gene match. The length of the CDR3 is 16 residues. The V gene's germline CDR1 is DFQATT and CDR2 SNEGSKA (reference sequence). CDR3 nucleotides: TGCAGTGCTAGTAGGGACAGGCGGCAAAGCAATCAGCCCCAGCATTTT. Protein: CSASRDRRQSNQPQHF.

The rearrangement links TRBV7-9 to TRBJ2-7; 8 bases are a match to TRBD1. CDR3 length: 16 amino acids. Germline V lookup: CDR1 SEHNR, CDR2 FQNEAQ (reference sequence). Trimming cost V 5 bases and J 7 bases; bases outside gene matches: 16. DNA for the CDR3: TGTGCCAGCAGCACCCCAACCGGGACAGGAACGCGGGAGCAGTACTTC. It encodes CASSTPTGTGTREQYF.